A selection of T cell receptor beta chains follows, all from one sample in a study of blood T cell repertoires in COVID-19. Sequencing used immunoSEQ multiplex PCR; TCRdb keeps in-frame clones, though not all of them. The sample shows more than 150,000 clones, roughly nine tenths of them seen only once. Source material: peripheral blood. The receptors shown here come from a woman between 35 and 50 years old with acute or convalescent COVID-19. Both conserved end residues are trimmed from each CDR3.

>TRBJ1-2|TRBV2
ASTREGANYGYT
>TRBJ2-1|TRBV5-1
ASSIGTGVSLDYNEQF
>TRBJ2-7|TRBV5-1
ASSLEGVYEQY
>TRBJ2-2|TRBV6-5
ASSLTLPTGELF
>TRBJ2-2|TRBV7-3
ASSLYAGGVTGELF
>TRBJ1-4|TRBV15
ATQDSRGSQNEKLF
>TRBJ2-3|TRBV15
ATSRASGGTDTQY
>TRBJ2-1|TRBV11-3
ASSLGGGEQF
>TRBJ2-3|TRBV3-1/TRBV3-2
ASSQRASGVNSRTDTQY
>TRBJ1-1|TRBV7-2
ASRGLRNTEAF
>TRBJ2-2|TRBV11-2
ASGWTEVNTGELF
>TRBJ2-3|TRBV5-1
ASSPGLAGTDTQY
>TRBJ2-5|TRBV28
ASSIRMEETQY
>TRBJ1-5|TRBV2
ASRFGQGGQPQH
>TRBJ2-5|TRBV2
ASRLNPGQETQY
>TRBJ2-1|TRBV2
ASSAGLTYNEQF
>TRBJ2-2|TRBV7-9
ASSLPGQGTNTGELF
>TRBJ1-1|TRBV2
AKTGENTEAF
>TRBJ2-2|TRBV7-3
ASSLRGPPNTGELF
>TRBJ1-1|TRBV27
ASSMGQGNTEAF
>TRBJ2-1|TRBV6-1
ASSRAHSYNEQF
>TRBJ1-1|TRBV18
ASSPPARGTEAF
>TRBJ2-3|TRBV27
ASNQRLAGGVDTQY
>TRBJ2-7|TRBV11-3
ASSLVRDWSYEQY
>TRBJ2-5|TRBV7-3
ASSSGFNSQETQY
>TRBJ2-1|TRBV6-5
ATLGSGGYSEQF
>TRBJ2-7|TRBV6-2/TRBV6-3
ASSLQPLGLSYEQY
>TRBJ2-2|TRBV28
ASTGTGVTGELF
>TRBJ1-6|TRBV12-5
ASGTGTGFPYNSPLH
>TRBJ1-6|TRBV9
ASSVLDSSYNSPLH
>TRBJ2-7|TRBV7-9
ASSSAGTRNYEQY
>TRBJ2-3|TRBV7-9
ASSSSGGAPPSTDTQY
>TRBJ1-2|TRBV4-2
ASSQEGRTGRLGGYT
>TRBJ2-1|TRBV6-4
ASSDGQSGGNEQF
>TRBJ1-1|TRBV11-3
ASSFAQGEAF
>TRBJ2-1|TRBV12-3/TRBV12-4
ASSTPRNEQF
>TRBJ2-7|TRBV5-6
ASSLGTGEYEQY
>TRBJ2-5|TRBV5-1
ASSLRPGGEETQY
>TRBJ2-7|TRBV9
ASSITGSSYEQY
>TRBJ1-3|TRBV5-1
ASSLVGGAAGNTIY
>TRBJ1-1|TRBV30
AWSFTGTDPTEAF
>TRBJ2-5|TRBV24-1
ATSDLDFQETQY
>TRBJ2-3|TRBV11-2
ASSFVGDLTDTQY
>TRBJ1-2|TRBV11-2
ASSTYRGGGYT
>TRBJ2-7|TRBV18
ASSPMAQGSNEQY
>TRBJ1-3|TRBV5-6
ASSSGNTIY
>TRBJ1-6|TRBV28
ASSSLWDRLNSPLH
>TRBJ1-1|TRBV9
ASSVGQSIRMNTEAF
>TRBJ2-1|TRBV24-1
ATSDFRGNNEQF
>TRBJ2-3|TRBV11-3
ASSLVAGSTDTQY
>TRBJ1-3|TRBV6-4
ASSSDPGNTIY